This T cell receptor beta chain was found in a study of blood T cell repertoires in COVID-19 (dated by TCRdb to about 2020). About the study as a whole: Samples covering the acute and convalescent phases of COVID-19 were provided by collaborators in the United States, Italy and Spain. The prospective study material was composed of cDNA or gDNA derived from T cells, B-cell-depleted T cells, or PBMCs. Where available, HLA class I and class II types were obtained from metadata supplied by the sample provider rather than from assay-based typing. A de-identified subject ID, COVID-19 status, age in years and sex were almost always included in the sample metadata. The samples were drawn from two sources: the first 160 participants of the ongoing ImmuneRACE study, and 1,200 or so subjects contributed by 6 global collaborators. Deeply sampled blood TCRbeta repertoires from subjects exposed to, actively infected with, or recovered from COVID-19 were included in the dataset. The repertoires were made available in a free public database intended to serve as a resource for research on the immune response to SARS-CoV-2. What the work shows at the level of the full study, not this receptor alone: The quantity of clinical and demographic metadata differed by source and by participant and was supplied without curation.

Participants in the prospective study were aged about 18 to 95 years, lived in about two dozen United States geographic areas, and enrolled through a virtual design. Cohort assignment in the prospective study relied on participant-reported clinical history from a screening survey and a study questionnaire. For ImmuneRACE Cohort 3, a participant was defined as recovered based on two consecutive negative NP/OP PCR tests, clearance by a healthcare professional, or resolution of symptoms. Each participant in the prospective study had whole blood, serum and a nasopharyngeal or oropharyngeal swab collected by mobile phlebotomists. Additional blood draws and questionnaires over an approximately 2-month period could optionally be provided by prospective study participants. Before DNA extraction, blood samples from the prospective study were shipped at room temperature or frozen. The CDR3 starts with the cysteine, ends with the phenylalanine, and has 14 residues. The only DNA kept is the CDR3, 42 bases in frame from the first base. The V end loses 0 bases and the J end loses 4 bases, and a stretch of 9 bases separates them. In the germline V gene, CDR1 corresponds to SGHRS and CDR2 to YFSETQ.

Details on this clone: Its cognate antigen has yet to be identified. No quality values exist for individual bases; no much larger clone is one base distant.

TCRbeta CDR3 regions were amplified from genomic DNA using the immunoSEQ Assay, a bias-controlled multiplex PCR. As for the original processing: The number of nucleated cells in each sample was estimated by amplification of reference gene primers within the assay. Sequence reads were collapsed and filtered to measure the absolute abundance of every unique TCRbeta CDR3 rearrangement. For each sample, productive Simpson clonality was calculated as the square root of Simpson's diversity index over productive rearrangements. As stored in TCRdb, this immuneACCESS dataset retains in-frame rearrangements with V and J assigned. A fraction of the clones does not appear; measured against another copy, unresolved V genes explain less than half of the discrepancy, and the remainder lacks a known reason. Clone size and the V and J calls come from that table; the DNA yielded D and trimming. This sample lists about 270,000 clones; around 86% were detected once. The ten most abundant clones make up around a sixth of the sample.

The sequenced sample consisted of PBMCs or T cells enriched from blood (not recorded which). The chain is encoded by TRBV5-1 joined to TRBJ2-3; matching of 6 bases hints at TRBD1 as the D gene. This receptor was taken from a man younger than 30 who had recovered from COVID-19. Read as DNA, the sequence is TGCGCCAGCAGCTTGGACAGGGCTGCAGATACGCAGTATTTT. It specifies CASSLDRAADTQYF.